This T cell receptor beta chain was observed in a study of human T cells and chemical hapten exposure. This clonotype was found a few times. Time point given: patch test 1, 2 weeks after DPC sensitization. Treatment noted: therapeutic diphenylcyclopropenone sensitization with weekly scalp DPC. Every patch test was put on after a blood sample was taken. Separate cDNA molecules received unique molecular identifiers, which the library attached to them. TCRdb re-derived calls from the RACE reads in MiXCR, one entry per CDR3 protein. The sample lists approximately 82,000 distinct CDR3 sequences; 10% to 15% were seen once. The CDR3 sequence is 15 residues long. The V and J ends lost 1 base and 5 bases, in that order; junction bases with no gene match: 3. Germline CDR1 and CDR2: LGHNA and YNFKEQ.

The V and J genes are TRBV4-2 and TRBJ2-1; 9 nucleotides align to TRBD2. This receptor was taken from a woman in her sixties with alopecia areata. Some clones in this sample may be carry-over from other donors' samples. The sequencing here drew on whole blood, taken in connection with sensitization to the hapten diphenylcyclopropenone (DPC). In DNA form, the CDR3 reads TGTGCCAGCAGCCAAGGCTCTAGCGGGGACAATGAGCAGTTCTTC. Translated, it gives CASSQGSSGDNEQFF.